This T cell receptor beta chain was sequenced in a study of regulatory T cells in long-lasting Graves disease. Study as a whole: Over 5 years of antithyroid drugs with positive TSH receptor antibodies was taken to mean persistent Graves' disease.

About this clonotype itself: The antigen remains undetermined.

This CDR3 is 14 amino acids long. V trimming: 4 bases; J trimming: 4 bases; junction bases outside the gene matches: 7. Germline V lookup: CDR1 LGHDT, CDR2 YNNKEL (reference sequence). Study-level results: The researchers studied only peripheral blood, not thyroid tissue.

The time point is: persistent/refractory GD, antithyroid drugs over 5 years with positive TRAb. TCR sequences were obtained from RNA taken from PBMCs. Construction of the TCR beta libraries employed iRepertoire HTBI primers in conjunction with Arm-PCR of CDR3 regions. In TCRdb, the multiplex PCR reads were re-called with MiXCR into one record per CDR3 protein. The sample contains 600,000 to 800,000 distinct CDR3 sequences, approximately 31% of which appear only once. The source was peripheral blood mononuclear cells (PBMCs), collected when the disease was refractory, from a patient treated with antithyroid drugs. The sequence derives from a female donor with Graves disease. The chain joins TRBV3-1 to TRBJ2-7; 7 bases match TRBD2. CDR3 amino acids: CASSRGGGEYEQYF. DNA for the CDR3: TGTGCCAGCAGCCGCGGGGGAGGGGAGTACGAGCAGTACTTC.